The 12 T cell receptor beta chains reported below all come from one sample, sequenced in a study of cytomegalovirus exposure and HLA in healthy donors. The protocol was immunoSEQ multiplex PCR, while the TCRdb copy is restricted to in-frame clones and leaves out a portion. The sample has about 68,000 clones; over 80% are singletons. The source material was PBMCs. The receptor source for this set is a man aged 18 to 30 in good health and CMV-seronegative.

V usage is TRBV7-8 and J usage is TRBJ2-2; maybe TRBD1 (6 bases). Germline loops: CDR1 SGHVS, CDR2 FQNEAQ. The CDR3 length is 14 residues. V was trimmed by 4 bases and J by 8 bases, leaving 14 bases between them. CDR3 DNA: TGTGCCAGCAGCTCGGACAGACTGGTAGGGGAGCTGTTTTTT. Translated: CASSSDRLVGELFF.

This clone was seen once. The chain links TRBV27 to TRBJ2-5; TRBD2 agrees at 8 bases. The CDR3 spans 15 residues. Per germline, CDR1 MNHEY and CDR2 SMNVEV (reference sequence). The ends lost 3 bases at V and 4 bases at J; junction bases unmatched: 7. CDR3 in amino acids: CASSFEREYRETQYF. For the CDR3, the DNA is TGTGCCAGCAGTTTTGAGCGGGAGTATCGAGAGACCCAGTACTTC.

This chain uses TRBV7-2 with TRBJ1-5; unclear D gene. V was trimmed by 5 bases and J by 0 bases, leaving 8 bases between them. There are 14 residues in the CDR3. Germline V lookup: CDR1 SGHTA, CDR2 FQGNSA. The CDR3 sequence: CASSPDYSNQPQHF. For the CDR3, the DNA is TGTGCCAGCAGCCCCGACTATAGCAATCAGCCCCAGCATTTT.

This clone was seen once. The chain uses TRBV19 and TRBJ1-5; the D gene is possibly TRBD1 (5 bases). V lost 4 bases and J lost 0, with 16 bases in between. This CDR3 is built from 17 residues. The germline CDR1 and CDR2 sequences are LNHDA and SQIVND (reference sequence). The CDR3 loop is CASSTTSGGHSNQPQHF. The CDR3 nucleotides read TGTGCCAGTAGTACGACCTCGGGGGGTCATAGCAATCAGCCCCAGCATTTT.

CDR3 DNA sequence: TGTGCCAGCAGTACCCGGGGCTACGAGCAGTACTTC. Translation gives CASSTRGYEQYF. This sequence joins TRBV27 and TRBJ2-7; TRBD2 is a possible D gene (5 bases). CDR3 length: 12 residues. The V end was cut by 5 bases, the J end by 3 bases, with 8 bases between. The germline gives CDR1 MNHEY, CDR2 SMNVEV (reference sequence).

The chain carries TRBV10-3 and TRBJ1-3, with 7 bases fitting TRBD1. The germline CDR1 and CDR2 sequences are ENHRY and SYGVKD. The CDR3 contains 14 residues. Germline trimming cut 5 bases from V and 2 bases from J; bases unmatched to any gene: 3. CDR3 sequence reads: CAISFDRAGNTIYF. The CDR3 DNA reads TGTGCCATCAGTTTCGACAGGGCTGGAAACACCATATATTTT.

The chain links TRBV7-9 to TRBJ1-2; tentatively, D is TRBD1 (5 bases). Germline V gene lookup returns CDR1 SEHNR and CDR2 FQNEAQ (reference sequence). V was shortened by 0 bases and J by 6 bases, with 14 bases between the two germline ends. The CDR3 runs 15 residues. The CDR3 DNA is TGTGCCAGCAGCTTAGCGAAGGGGCAGTTGGATGGCTACACCTTC. Translation: CASSLAKGQLDGYTF.

In its sample, this clone was seen a few times. The chain employs TRBV30 and TRBJ1-2; D call uncertain. The CDR3 is made up of 12 amino acids. The V gene's germline CDR1 is GTSNPN and CDR2 SVGIG (reference sequence). V dropped 4 bases and J dropped 2 bases, with 8 bases sitting between them. The CDR3 loop reads CAWTEKNYGYTF. CDR3 bases: TGTGCCTGGACGGAGAAAAACTATGGCTACACCTTC. Complete variable domain (other parts from reference TRBV30 and TRBJ1-2): SQTIHQWPATLVQPVGSPLSLECTVEGTSNPNLYWYRQAAGRGLQLLFYSVGIGQISSEVPQNLSASRPQDRQFILSSKKLLLSDSGFYLCAWTEKNYGYTFGSGTRLTVV.

The chain uses TRBV28 and TRBJ1-4, with D perhaps matching TRBD1 (6 bases). With 4 bases removed from V and 10 bases from J, the gap between germline ends came to 31 bases. Germline V gene data show CDR1 as MDHEN and CDR2 as SYDVKM. The CDR3 covers 19 residues. As DNA, the CDR3 is TGTGCCAGCAGTTCCGCGTCCTCCTCCGATCGGGCCGCCAGGGGAAAACTGTTTTTT. This encodes CASSSASSSDRAARGKLFF.

The J gene is TRBJ2-2, the V gene TRBV7-3, with 8 positions matching TRBD2. With 4 bases clipped from V and 6 bases from J, the junction kept 7 bases outside the gene matches. The CDR3 is 15 residues long. CDR1 is SGHTA, CDR2 FQGTGA, per germline. CDR3 in amino acids: CASSSRAGAAGELFF. As DNA, the CDR3 is TGTGCCAGCAGCTCCCGAGCGGGAGCGGCCGGGGAGCTGTTTTTT.

The DNA for the CDR3 is TGTGCCACCAGCGACCGGCGGGAGCTAGACAATGAGCAGTTCTTC. It yields the protein CATSDRRELDNEQFF. V is TRBV15 and J is TRBJ2-1, with 7 bases identical to TRBD2. The CDR3 sequence is 15 residues long. The junction had 9 bases not matched to a gene; V was cut back by 5 bases and J by 5 bases. Germline lookup yields CDR1 LNHNV and CDR2 YYDKDF (reference sequence).

The chain recombines TRBV5-6 with TRBJ1-1; 7 bases are a match to TRBD1. The junction had 3 bases not matched to a gene; V was cut back by 0 bases and J by 1 base. CDR1 and CDR2 (germline): SGHDT, YYEEEE. The length of the CDR3 is 15 residues. CDR3 coding DNA: TGTGCCAGCAGCTTGGAAGCAGGGGGGAACACTGAAGCTTTCTTT. Amino acid sequence: CASSLEAGGNTEAFF. Drawing the rest from reference TRBV5-6 and TRBJ1-1, the complete variable domain is DAGVTQSPTHLIKTRGQQVTLRCSPKSGHDTVSWYQQALGQGPQFIFQYYEEEERQRGNFPDRFSGHQFPNYSSELNVNALLLGDSALYLCASSLEAGGNTEAFFGQGTRLTVV.